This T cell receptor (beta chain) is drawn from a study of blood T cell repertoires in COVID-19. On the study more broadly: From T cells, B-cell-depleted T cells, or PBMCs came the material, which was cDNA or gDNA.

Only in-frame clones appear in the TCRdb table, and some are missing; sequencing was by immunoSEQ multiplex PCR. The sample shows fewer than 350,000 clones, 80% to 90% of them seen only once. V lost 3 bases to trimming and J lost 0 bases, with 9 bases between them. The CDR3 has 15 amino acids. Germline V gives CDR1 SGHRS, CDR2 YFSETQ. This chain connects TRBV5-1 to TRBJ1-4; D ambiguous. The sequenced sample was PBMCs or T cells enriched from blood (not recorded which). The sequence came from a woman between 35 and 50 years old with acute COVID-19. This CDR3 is CASSSEGSTNEKLFF. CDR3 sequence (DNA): TGCGCCAGCAGCTCGGAGGGCTCAACTAATGAAAAACTGTTTTTT.